These 3 T cell receptor beta chains were sequenced from one sample in a study of CD8+ T cells in alopecia areata. RNA was extracted and reverse transcribed into cDNA as the sequencing template. The table came from immunoSEQ multiplex PCR; TCRdb's copy has only in-frame clones and leaves some out. The repertoire holds 85,000 to 110,000 clones, with roughly half as singletons. Source material: CD4+ T cells sorted from blood. The receptors derive from a human donor in good health.

In its sample, this clone was seen a few times. The chain's CDR3 is CAWSRQGGQPQHF. In DNA form, the CDR3 reads TGTGCCTGGAGTAGACAGGGAGGACAGCCCCAGCATTTT. The chain uses TRBV30 and TRBJ1-5; TRBD1 matches 7 bases. This CDR3 has 13 amino acids. CDR1 is GTSNPN and CDR2 is SVGIG in the germline V gene (reference sequence). Trimming at V came to 2 bases and at J to 7 bases, leaving 5 bases not matched to a gene. The full variable domain, rest sourced from reference TRBV30 and TRBJ1-5, is SQTIHQWPATLVQPVGSPLSLECTVEGTSNPNLYWYRQAAGRGLQLLFYSVGIGQISSEVPQNLSASRPQDRQFILSSKKLLLSDSGFYLCAWSRQGGQPQHFGDGTRLSIL.

The genes are TRBV5-6 and TRBJ2-1, with 8 bases identical to TRBD2. The CDR3 sequence is 16 residues long. V was clipped by 6 bases and J by 0 bases; unmatched bases: 8. The germline CDR1 and CDR2 sequences are SGHDT and YYEEEE. The CDR3 protein is CASTRGGQGSYNEQFF. Written as DNA, the CDR3 is TGTGCCAGCACTCGGGGGGGCCAGGGCTCCTACAATGAGCAGTTCTTC.

This chain joins TRBV5-6 and TRBJ2-3, with D possibly matching TRBD2 (5 bases). The ends were cut back, 0 bases at V and 4 bases at J, with 15 bases in the middle. Germline assignment: CDR1 SGHDT and CDR2 YYEEEE. The length of the CDR3 is 16 residues. The CDR3 coding sequence is TGTGCCAGCAGCTTGGTAGGTCTCCCAGCGGCAGATACGCAGTATTTT. It yields the protein CASSLVGLPAADTQYF.